The next 7 T cell receptor beta chains were all read from a single sample in a study of cytomegalovirus exposure and HLA in healthy donors. Researchers ran the PCR with 60 Vbeta and 13 Jbeta primers. Assay used: immunoSEQ multiplex PCR; TCRdb lists only in-frame clones, some missing. The profile shows around 200,000 clones, 75% to 90% of them singletons. Sequencing input: PBMCs. The receptors originated from a boy between 10 and 17 years old in good health and CMV-seronegative.

V is TRBV5-1 and J is TRBJ1-1; possibly TRBD1 for D (6 bases). Per germline, CDR1 SGHRS and CDR2 YFSETQ. Deletions cut 6 bases from V and 1 base from J, with 16 bases between. This CDR3 spans 15 amino acids. Here the CDR3 DNA reads TGCGCCAGCACCCAGTCCCAACAGGGGAACACTGAAGCTTTCTTT. It codes for CASTQSQQGNTEAFF.

The CDR3 coding sequence is TGTGCCAGCAGTTTAGCGGGAGACTACGAGCAGTACTTC. Residues: CASSLAGDYEQYF. The rearrangement links TRBV27 to TRBJ2-7; TRBD2 matches 7 bases. With V trimmed by 2 bases and J by 3 bases, 1 base remained unmatched. The CDR3 is made up of 13 amino acids. Germline-derived CDR1 and CDR2 are MNHEY and SMNVEV (reference sequence).

The CDR3 region has the DNA TGTGCCAGTAGACCTCGGACTAGCGGGAGGGCCCGGGAGACCCAGTACTTC. This gives the protein CASRPRTSGRARETQYF. The gene calls are TRBV19 and TRBJ2-5; 15 bases align to TRBD2. The CDR3 is 17 amino acids. V lost 6 bases and J lost 5; bases outside the gene matches: 10. The germline V gene encodes CDR1 LNHDA and CDR2 SQIVND (reference sequence).

This chain links TRBV7-8 with TRBJ2-3; possibly TRBD2 for D (5 bases). The ends were cut back, 3 bases at V and 1 base at J, with 8 bases in the middle. The CDR3 extends over 14 amino acids. The germline CDR1 and CDR2 sequences are SGHVS and FQNEAQ. CDR3 sequence (DNA): TGTGCCAGCAGCTTCCTTAGCGGCACAGATACGCAGTATTTT. This codes for CASSFLSGTDTQYF.

This clone turned up a few times. J is TRBJ2-3 and V is TRBV19, with D tentatively TRBD1 (5 bases). The ends were cut back, 8 bases at V and 0 bases at J, with 15 bases in the middle. CDR3 size: 15 residues. From germline, CDR1 is LNHDA and CDR2 SQIVND (reference sequence). Here the CDR3 DNA reads TGTGCCAGTGCCCCACCAGGGTTTAGCACAGATACGCAGTATTTT. This translates into CASAPPGFSTDTQYF. The complete variable domain, with remaining parts taken from reference TRBV19 and TRBJ2-3, reads DGGITQSPKYLFRKEGQNVTLSCEQNLNHDAMYWYRQDPGQGLRLIYYSQIVNDFQKGDIAEGYSVSREKKESFPLTVTSAQKNPTAFYLCASAPPGFSTDTQYFGPGTRLTVL.

The rearrangement links TRBV19 to TRBJ1-1; 8 bases match TRBD1. Germline V gene data show CDR1 as LNHDA and CDR2 as SQIVND (reference sequence). The ends lost 6 bases at V and 4 bases at J; junction bases unmatched: 7. This CDR3 has 14 amino acids. In nucleotides, the CDR3 is TGTGCCAGTAGGAGGGGACAGGACGTCACTGAAGCTTTCTTT. Translated, it gives CASRRGQDVTEAFF.

This clone appeared a single time. CDR3 in amino acids: CASSYSLQGTTEAFF. The DNA for the CDR3 is TGTGCCAGCAGTTACTCGTTGCAGGGAACGACTGAAGCTTTCTTT. The V gene is TRBV6-5, the J gene TRBJ1-1; D perhaps matches TRBD1 (5 bases). CDR3 size: 15 residues. The germline V and J ends were trimmed by 0 bases and 5 bases, with 13 bases remaining between them. In germline, CDR1 is MNHEY, CDR2 SVGAGI.